A selection of T cell receptor beta chains follows, all from one sample in a study of T cell clones after liver transplantation. Sequencing was performed with immunoSEQ multiplex PCR; in TCRdb, only in-frame clones are kept and a portion is missing. In the table there are roughly 120,000 clones, over 75% of which are singletons. The source material was CD4+ T cells from blood, sampled 12 months after liver transplant. These TCRs come from a human patient who received a liver transplant. Some T cells may be supplied by the graft donor. Both conserved end residues are part of each CDR3. Part of the rows lack a size; the others show once, few, many or a class for expanded clones.

V	size	J	CDR3
TRBV15	.	TRBJ1-5	CATSRDARENSNQPQHF
TRBV19	.	TRBJ2-3	CASSIFATEASTDTQYF
TRBV5-4	.	TRBJ2-5	CASSLWWEGSRETQYF
TRBV27	once	TRBJ2-1	CASRFRENEQFF
TRBV15	.	TRBJ1-1	CATSPLGGAGNTEAFF
TRBV11-2	.	TRBJ2-7	CASSFSYEQYF
TRBV6-4	.	TRBJ2-3	CASSDSGRDTDTQYF
TRBV12-5	.	TRBJ1-1	CASGLEGLNTEAFF
TRBV5-1	.	TRBJ2-3	CASSLTSGRGSDTQYF
TRBV9	.	TRBJ2-7	CASSVERESYEQYF
TRBV5-1	.	TRBJ2-5	CASNTGLARQETQYF
TRBV4-1	.	TRBJ2-6	CASSQAGSGANVLTF
TRBV5-4	.	TRBJ2-6	CASTTPPGETGANVLTF
TRBV7-2	.	TRBJ2-7	CASSFQTGGNYEQYF
TRBV27	.	TRBJ1-2	CASSLTGPGGYTF
TRBV11-2	.	TRBJ2-7	CASSLGTGIYEQYF
TRBV11-2	.	TRBJ2-4	CASSQNQGGDIQYF
TRBV5-1	.	TRBJ2-3	CASRLTGSTDTQYF
TRBV10-2	.	TRBJ1-1	CASSVLTGGRTEAFF
TRBV21-1	.	TRBJ2-1	CASSQQTSYNEQFF
TRBV19	.	TRBJ1-2	CASRGWPDGYTF
TRBV5-1	.	TRBJ1-4	CASSLEGAKGEKLFF
TRBV29-1	.	TRBJ2-5	CSGLSWETQYF
TRBV29-1	.	TRBJ2-1	CSYEGAPSSYNEQFF
TRBV14	.	TRBJ2-3	CASSQGGWTDTQYF
TRBV7-8	.	TRBJ1-2	CASSPRALSNYGYTF
TRBV2	.	TRBJ2-3	CATQREASTDTQYF
TRBV6-1	.	TRBJ2-3	CARGEGVGTDTQYF
TRBV5-1	.	TRBJ1-3	CASSLGPGGSGNTIYF